This TCR beta chain was sequenced during a study of a mutant IDH1 vaccine in newly diagnosed glioma. CDR1 and CDR2 from the germline V gene are SGHDT and YYEEEE. V was cut by 1 base and J by 8 bases, with 8 bases left in between. This CDR3 has 12 residues. This clone was counted only a few times. As yet, its antigen is unknown. Data came from immunoSEQ multiplex PCR; TCRdb stores just in-frame clones and leaves some out. The sample lists about 48,000 clones, 79% occurring once. Sample time point: week 35, safety follow-up. A single vaccine dose contained 300 ug of mutant IDH1 20-mer peptide, and topical imiquimod was used with it.

This chain uses TRBV5-6 with TRBJ2-3, with D hard to call. The TCR sequence derives from a man aged 40-55 years with glioma. The sequencing used PBMCs, collected from a glioma patient whose treatment included an IDH1 peptide vaccine. The CDR3 here is CASSLPPGTQYF. The DNA of the CDR3 is TGTGCCAGCAGCTTGCCCCCGGGTACGCAGTATTTT.